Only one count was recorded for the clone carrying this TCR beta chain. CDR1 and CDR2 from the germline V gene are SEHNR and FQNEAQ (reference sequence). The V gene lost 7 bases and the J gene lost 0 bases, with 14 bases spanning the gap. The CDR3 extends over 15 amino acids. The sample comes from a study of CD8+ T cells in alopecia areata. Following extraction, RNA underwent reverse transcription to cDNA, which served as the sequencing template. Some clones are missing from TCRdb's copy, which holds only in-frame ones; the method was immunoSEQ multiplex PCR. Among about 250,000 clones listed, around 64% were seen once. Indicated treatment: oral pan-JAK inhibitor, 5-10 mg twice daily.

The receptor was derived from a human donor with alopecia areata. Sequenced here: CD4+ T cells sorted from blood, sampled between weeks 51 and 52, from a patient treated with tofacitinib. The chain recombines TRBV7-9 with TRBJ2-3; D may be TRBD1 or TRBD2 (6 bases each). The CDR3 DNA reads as TGTGCCAGCACCGAGGAGGGGGTTAGCACAGATACGCAGTATTTT. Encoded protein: CASTEEGVSTDTQYF.